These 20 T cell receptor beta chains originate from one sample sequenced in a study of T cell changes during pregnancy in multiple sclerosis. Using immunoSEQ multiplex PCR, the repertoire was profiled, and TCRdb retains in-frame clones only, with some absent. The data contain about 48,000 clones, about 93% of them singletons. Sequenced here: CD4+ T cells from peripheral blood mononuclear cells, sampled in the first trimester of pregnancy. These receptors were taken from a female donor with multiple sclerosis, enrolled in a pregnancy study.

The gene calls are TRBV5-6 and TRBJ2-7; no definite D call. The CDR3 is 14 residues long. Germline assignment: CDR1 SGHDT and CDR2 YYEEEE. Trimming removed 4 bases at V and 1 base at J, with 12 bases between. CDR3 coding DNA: TGTGCCAGCAGCACCTACTCGCTATCCTACGAGCAGTACTTC. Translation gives CASSTYSLSYEQYF.

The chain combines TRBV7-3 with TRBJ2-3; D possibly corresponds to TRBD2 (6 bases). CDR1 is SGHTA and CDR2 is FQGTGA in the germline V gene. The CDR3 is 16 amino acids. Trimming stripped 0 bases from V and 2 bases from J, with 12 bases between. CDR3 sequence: CASSLTIWDSTDTQYF. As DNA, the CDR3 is TGTGCCAGCAGCTTAACGATCTGGGACTCCACAGATACGCAGTATTTT. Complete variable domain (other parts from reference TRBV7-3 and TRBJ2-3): GAGVSQTPSNKVTEKGKYVELRCDPISGHTALYWYRQSLGQGPEFLIYFQGTGAADDSGLPNDRFFAVRPEGSVSTLKIQRTERGDSAVYLCASSLTIWDSTDTQYFGPGTRLTVL.

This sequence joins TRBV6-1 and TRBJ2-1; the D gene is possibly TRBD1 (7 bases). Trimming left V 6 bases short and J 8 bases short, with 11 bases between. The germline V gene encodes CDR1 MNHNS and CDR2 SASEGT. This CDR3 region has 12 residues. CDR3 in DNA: TGTGCCAGCAGAGCAGGGGGGTATGAGCAGTTCTTC. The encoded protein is CASRAGGYEQFF.

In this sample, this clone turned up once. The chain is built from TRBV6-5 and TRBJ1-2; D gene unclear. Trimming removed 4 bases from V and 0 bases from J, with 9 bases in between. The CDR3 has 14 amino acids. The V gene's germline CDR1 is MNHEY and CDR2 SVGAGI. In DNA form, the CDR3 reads TGTGCCAGCAGTTTGAACACAGCTAACTATGGCTACACCTTC. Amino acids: CASSLNTANYGYTF.

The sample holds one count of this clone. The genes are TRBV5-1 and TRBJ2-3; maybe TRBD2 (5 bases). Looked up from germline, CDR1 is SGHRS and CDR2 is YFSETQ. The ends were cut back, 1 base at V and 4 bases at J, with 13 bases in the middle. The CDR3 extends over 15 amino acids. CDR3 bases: TGCGCCAGCAGCTTGCGGGGAACTATTCCAGATACGCAGTATTTT. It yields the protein CASSLRGTIPDTQYF.

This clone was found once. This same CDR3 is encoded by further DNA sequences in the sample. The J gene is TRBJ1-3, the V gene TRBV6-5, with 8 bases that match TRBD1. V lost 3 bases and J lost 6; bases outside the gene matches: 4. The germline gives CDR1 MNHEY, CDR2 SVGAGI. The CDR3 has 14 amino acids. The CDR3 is CASSYSGGTNTIYF. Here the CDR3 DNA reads TGTGCCAGCAGTTATTCAGGGGGCACAAACACCATATATTTT.

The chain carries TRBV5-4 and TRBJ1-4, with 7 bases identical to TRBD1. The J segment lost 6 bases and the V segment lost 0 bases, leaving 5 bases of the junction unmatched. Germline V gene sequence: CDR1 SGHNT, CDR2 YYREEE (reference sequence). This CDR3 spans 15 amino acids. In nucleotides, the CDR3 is TGTGCCAGCAGCTTGGGTGGGGACAGCTATGAAAAACTGTTTTTT. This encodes CASSLGGDSYEKLFF.

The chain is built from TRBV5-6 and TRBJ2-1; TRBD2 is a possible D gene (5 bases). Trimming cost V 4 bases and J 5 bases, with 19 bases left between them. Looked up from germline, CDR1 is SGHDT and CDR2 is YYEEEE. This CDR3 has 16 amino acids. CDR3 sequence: CASSPKISGLDNEQFF. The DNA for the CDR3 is TGTGCCAGCAGCCCTAAGATCAGCGGACTTGACAATGAGCAGTTCTTC. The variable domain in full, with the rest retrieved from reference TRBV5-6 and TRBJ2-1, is DAGVTQSPTHLIKTRGQQVTLRCSPKSGHDTVSWYQQALGQGPQFIFQYYEEEERQRGNFPDRFSGHQFPNYSSELNVNALLLGDSALYLCASSPKISGLDNEQFFGPGTRLTVL.

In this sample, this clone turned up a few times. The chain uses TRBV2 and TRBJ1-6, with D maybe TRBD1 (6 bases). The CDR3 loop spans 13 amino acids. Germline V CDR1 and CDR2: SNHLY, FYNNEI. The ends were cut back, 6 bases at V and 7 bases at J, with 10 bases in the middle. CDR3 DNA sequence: TGTGCCAGCAGAACAGGGTTGAATTCACCCCTCCACTTT. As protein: CASRTGLNSPLHF.

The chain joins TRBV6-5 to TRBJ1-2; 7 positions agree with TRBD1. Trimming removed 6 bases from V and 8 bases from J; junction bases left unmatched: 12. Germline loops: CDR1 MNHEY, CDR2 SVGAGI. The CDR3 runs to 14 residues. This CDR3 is CASRPTDRVKGYTF. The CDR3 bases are TGTGCCAGCAGGCCCACAGACAGGGTAAAAGGCTACACCTTC.

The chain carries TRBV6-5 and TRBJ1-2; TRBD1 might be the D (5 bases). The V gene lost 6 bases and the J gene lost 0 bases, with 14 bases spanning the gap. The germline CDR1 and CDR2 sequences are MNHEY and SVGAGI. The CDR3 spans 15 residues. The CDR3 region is CASRPTAIANYGYTF. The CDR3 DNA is TGTGCCAGCAGACCGACAGCTATAGCTAACTATGGCTACACCTTC.

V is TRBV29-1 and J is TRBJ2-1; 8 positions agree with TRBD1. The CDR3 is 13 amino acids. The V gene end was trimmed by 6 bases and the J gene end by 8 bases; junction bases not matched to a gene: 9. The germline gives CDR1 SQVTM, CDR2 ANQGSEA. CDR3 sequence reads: CSVKLDRGDEQFF. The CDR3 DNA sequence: TGCAGCGTCAAACTAGACAGGGGCGATGAGCAGTTCTTC.

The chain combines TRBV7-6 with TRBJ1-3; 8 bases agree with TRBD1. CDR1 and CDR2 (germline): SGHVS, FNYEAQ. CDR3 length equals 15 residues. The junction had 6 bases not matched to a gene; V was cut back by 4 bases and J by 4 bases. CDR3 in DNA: TGTGCCAGCAGCTCGCTGACAGGGGCGGGAAACACCATATATTTT. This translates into CASSSLTGAGNTIYF.

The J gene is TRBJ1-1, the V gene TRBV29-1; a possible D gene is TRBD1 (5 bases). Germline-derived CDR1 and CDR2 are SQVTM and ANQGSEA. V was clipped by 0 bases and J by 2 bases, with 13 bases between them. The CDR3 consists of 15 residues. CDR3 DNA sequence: TGCAGCGTTGAAGACAGGGCGGGATTAAACACTGAAGCTTTCTTT. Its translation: CSVEDRAGLNTEAFF. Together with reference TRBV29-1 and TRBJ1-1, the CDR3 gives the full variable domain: SAVISQKPSRDICQRGTSLTIQCQVDSQVTMMFWYRQQPGQSLTLIATANQGSEATYESGFVIDKFPISRPNLTFSTLTVSNMSPEDSSIYLCSVEDRAGLNTEAFFGQGTRLTVV.

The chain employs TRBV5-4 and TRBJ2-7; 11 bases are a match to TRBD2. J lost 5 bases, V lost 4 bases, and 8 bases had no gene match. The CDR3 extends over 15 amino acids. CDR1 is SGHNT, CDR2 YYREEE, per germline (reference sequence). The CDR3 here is CASSPIAGGPHEQYF. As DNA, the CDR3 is TGTGCCAGCAGCCCTATAGCGGGGGGGCCCCACGAGCAGTACTTC.

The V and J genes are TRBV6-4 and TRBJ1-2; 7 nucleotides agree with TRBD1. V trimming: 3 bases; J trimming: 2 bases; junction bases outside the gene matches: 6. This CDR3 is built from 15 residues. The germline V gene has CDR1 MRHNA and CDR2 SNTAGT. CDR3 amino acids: CASSEKTGRNYGYTF. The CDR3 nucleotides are TGTGCCAGCAGTGAGAAGACAGGGCGAAACTATGGCTACACCTTC.

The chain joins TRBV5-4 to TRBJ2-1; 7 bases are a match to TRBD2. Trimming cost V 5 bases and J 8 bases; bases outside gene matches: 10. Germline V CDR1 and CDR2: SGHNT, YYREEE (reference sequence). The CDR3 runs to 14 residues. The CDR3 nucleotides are TGTGCCAGCAGGCGGTCTTCTAGCGGCGATGAGCAGTTCTTC. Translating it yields CASRRSSSGDEQFF.

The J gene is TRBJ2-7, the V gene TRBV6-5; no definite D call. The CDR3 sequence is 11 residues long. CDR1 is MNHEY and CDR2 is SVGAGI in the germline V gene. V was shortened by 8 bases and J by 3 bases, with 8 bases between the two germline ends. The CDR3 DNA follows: TGTGCCAGCGTTCGGAGCTACGAGCAGTACTTC. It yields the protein CASVRSYEQYF.

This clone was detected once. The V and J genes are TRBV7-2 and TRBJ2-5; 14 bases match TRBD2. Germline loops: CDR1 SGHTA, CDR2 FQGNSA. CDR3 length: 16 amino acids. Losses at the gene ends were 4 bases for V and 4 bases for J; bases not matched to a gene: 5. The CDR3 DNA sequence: TGTGCCAGCAGCTCTGGACTAGCGGGGGGAGGAGAGACCCAGTACTTC. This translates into CASSSGLAGGGETQYF.

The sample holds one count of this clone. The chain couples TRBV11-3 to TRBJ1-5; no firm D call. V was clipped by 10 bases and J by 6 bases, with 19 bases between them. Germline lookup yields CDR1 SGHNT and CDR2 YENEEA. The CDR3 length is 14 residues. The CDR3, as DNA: TGTGCCACTCGACACCCGATCATAGGTCAGCCCCAGCATTTT. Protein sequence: CATRHPIIGQPQHF.